The 27 T cell receptor beta chains given below trace back to one sample, sequenced in a study of STAT3 mutations in large granular lymphocyte leukemia. Overall study results and limits: In T-cell large granular lymphocyte leukemia, about half of patients showed multiple immunodominant subclonotypes.

This table comes from immunoSEQ multiplex PCR, and its TCRdb copy is limited to in-frame clones, with some not included. The sample has about 12,000 clones; approximately 84% are singletons. The antigens for these receptors are not known. Sequenced: peripheral blood mononuclear cells. The receptors shown here come from a man aged 55-75 years with T-cell large granular lymphocyte leukemia. Some clones in this sample may be carry-over from other donors' samples.

The V and J genes are TRBV29-1 and TRBJ1-1; 9 bases fit TRBD1. Germline V gives CDR1 SQVTM, CDR2 ANQGSEA. The CDR3 contains 13 residues. Trimming removed 4 bases from V and 1 base from J; junction bases left unmatched: 1. The CDR3 spells CSVADRGNTEAFF. CDR3 DNA: TGCAGCGTTGCGGACAGGGGGAACACTGAAGCTTTCTTT.

The chain has TRBV11-1 and TRBJ2-5; 8 bases match TRBD2. Germline CDR1 reads SGHAT; CDR2 reads FQDESV (reference sequence). CDR3 length equals 15 residues. Losses at the gene ends were 8 bases for V and 2 bases for J; bases not matched to a gene: 10. The CDR3 loop reads CASGYTSGQQETQYF. The CDR3 DNA is TGTGCCAGCGGGTATACTAGCGGACAACAAGAGACCCAGTACTTC.

The chain has TRBV7-9 and TRBJ2-3, with a possible D match to TRBD1 (6 bases). Germline CDR1 is SEHNR and CDR2 is FQNEAQ (reference sequence). Trimming took 5 bases from V and 8 from J, leaving 17 bases between them. This CDR3 is 14 amino acids long. CDR3 in DNA: TGTGCCAGCAGCCCACAGGGCGTGGACGCTACGCAGTATTTT. Translating gives CASSPQGVDATQYF.

The chain joins TRBV18 to TRBJ2-6, with D possibly being TRBD1 or TRBD2 (6 bases each). Trimming took 3 bases from V and 0 from J, leaving 24 bases between them. The CDR3 spans 21 residues. Germline V gives CDR1 KGHSH, CDR2 LQKENI. The CDR3 DNA reads as TGTGCCAGCTCACCGCGCGGGATTCGCAGGGGCCAGCCCTCTGGGGCCAACGTCCTGACTTTC. Amino acids: CASSPRGIRRGQPSGANVLTF.

A note on this clone: This CDR3 is also generated by other DNA sequences in the sample. The chain uses TRBV5-1 and TRBJ2-3; 12 bases match TRBD1. This CDR3 is 16 amino acids long. J was trimmed by 4 bases and V by 4 bases; bases with no gene match: 7. Germline V gene sequence: CDR1 SGHRS, CDR2 YFSETQ. CDR3 coding DNA: TGCGCCAGCAGCCTTGGGGGACAGGGGGCCTCAGATACGCAGTATTTT. The encoded protein is CASSLGGQGASDTQYF.

The rearrangement links TRBV9 to TRBJ1-4; D is perhaps TRBD1 (5 bases). CDR1 is SGDLS and CDR2 is YYNGEE in the germline V gene. V was cut by 4 bases and J by 8 bases, with 18 bases left in between. The length of the CDR3 is 15 residues. CDR3 amino acids: CASSPSTGGGEKLFF. CDR3 DNA sequence: TGTGCCAGCAGCCCCTCGACCGGGGGAGGGGAAAAACTGTTTTTT. Full variable domain (missing parts from reference TRBV9 and TRBJ1-4): DSGVTQTPKHLITATGQRVTLRCSPRSGDLSVYWYQQSLDQGLQFLIQYYNGEERAKGNILERFSAQQFPDLHSELNLSSLELGDSALYFCASSPSTGGGEKLFFGSGTQLSVL.

The genes are TRBV30 and TRBJ2-3; no reliable D call. The CDR3 totals 15 residues. V shed 3 bases and J shed 0 bases, with 13 bases lying between them. CDR1 is GTSNPN, CDR2 SVGIG, per germline (reference sequence). The CDR3: CAWSASGRSTDTQYF. CDR3 coding DNA: TGTGCCTGGAGCGCCTCCGGCAGAAGCACAGATACGCAGTATTTT.

This clone was seen a few times. The chain joins TRBV28 to TRBJ2-5; 9 bases match TRBD1. The CDR3 has 15 amino acids. Germline-derived CDR1 and CDR2 are MDHEN and SYDVKM. V lost 5 bases, J lost 6 bases, and 10 bases stayed unmatched. The CDR3 region has the DNA TGTGCCAGCAGTGCGGGGACAGGGCCTGGAAAGACCCAGTACTTC. Translated: CASSAGTGPGKTQYF.

The chain joins TRBV7-2 to TRBJ2-4; D is unclear. The CDR3 has 13 residues. The V and J ends lost 5 bases and 9 bases respectively, with 14 bases between them. Germline loops: CDR1 SGHTA, CDR2 FQGNSA. CDR3 protein: CASSTQAPTIQYF. CDR3 sequence (DNA): TGTGCCAGCAGCACCCAGGCCCCGACCATTCAGTACTTC.

V gene TRBV21-1 combines with J gene TRBJ2-7. TRBV21-1 represents a pseudogene. The CDR3 extends over 15 amino acids. The CDR3 protein is CASSRGVLANYEQYF. For the CDR3, the DNA is TGTGCCAGCAGCCGAGGGGTACTGGCTAACTACGAGCAGTACTTC.

This chain joins TRBV7-3 and TRBJ1-2; D is unresolved. CDR1 is SGHTA and CDR2 is FQGTGA in the germline V gene. CDR3 length: 13 amino acids. Trimming left V 5 bases short and J 4 bases short, with 11 bases between. The CDR3 loop is CASSNPGGYGYTF. CDR3 nucleotide sequence: TGTGCCAGCAGCAACCCCGGTGGCTATGGCTACACCTTC. The entire variable domain, with the rest obtained from reference TRBV7-3 and TRBJ1-2, is as follows: GAGVSQTPSNKVTEKGKYVELRCDPISGHTALYWYRQSLGQGPEFLIYFQGTGAADDSGLPNDRFFAVRPEGSVSTLKIQRTERGDSAVYLCASSNPGGYGYTFGSGTRLTVV.

The chain is built from TRBV13 and TRBJ2-3, with 11 bases matching TRBD2. Germline-derived CDR1 and CDR2 are PRHDT and FYEKMQ (reference sequence). The CDR3 contains 20 residues. J was trimmed by 5 bases and V by 2 bases; bases with no gene match: 18. CDR3 loop: CASSLYVRASGRTTGDTQYF. DNA for the CDR3: TGTGCCAGCAGCTTATATGTGCGGGCTAGCGGGAGGACTACAGGAGATACGCAGTATTTT.

V is TRBV11-2 and J is TRBJ2-1; D remains unclear. Per the germline V gene, CDR1 is SGHAT and CDR2 is FQNNGV. V lost 1 base, J lost 6 bases, and 4 bases lay in between. This CDR3 spans 12 amino acids. For the CDR3, the DNA is TGTGCCAGCAGCTTAGCGTTCAATGAGCAGTTCTTC. Amino acid sequence: CASSLAFNEQFF. The complete variable domain, with remaining parts taken from reference TRBV11-2 and TRBJ2-1, reads EAGVAQSPRYKIIEKRQSVAFWCNPISGHATLYWYQQILGQGPKLLIQFQNNGVVDDSQLPKDRFSAERLKGVDSTLKIQPAKLEDSAVYLCASSLAFNEQFFGPGTRLTVL.

This chain uses TRBV7-9 with TRBJ2-5; D is unclear. The ends were cut back, 2 bases at V and 2 bases at J, with 9 bases in the middle. The CDR3 covers 14 residues. The germline V gene encodes CDR1 SEHNR and CDR2 FQNEAQ (reference sequence). The CDR3 region is CASSLNSPQETQYF. The CDR3 DNA sequence: TGTGCCAGCAGCTTAAACTCGCCGCAAGAGACCCAGTACTTC. Together with reference TRBV7-9 and TRBJ2-5, the CDR3 gives the full variable domain: DTGVSQNPRHKITKRGQNVTFRCDPISEHNRLYWYRQTLGQGPEFLTYFQNEAQLEKSRLLSDRFSAERPKGSFSTLEIQRTEQGDSAMYLCASSLNSPQETQYFGPGTRLLVL.

CDR3 in amino acids: CASSPRRSAGVTGELFF. CDR3 sequence (DNA): TGTGCCAGCAGCCCCCGCAGGTCAGCGGGAGTAACCGGGGAGCTGTTTTTT. J is TRBJ2-2 and V is TRBV7-2; 8 bases align to TRBD2. This CDR3 is built from 17 residues. V lost 5 bases to trimming and J lost 5 bases; unmatched junction nucleotides: 13. Germline values: CDR1 SGHTA, CDR2 FQGNSA.

The V and J genes are TRBV7-2 and TRBJ1-5; 8 bases match TRBD1. Trimming removed 4 bases from V and 6 bases from J; junction bases left unmatched: 8. Germline V gene lookup returns CDR1 SGHTA and CDR2 FQGNSA. The CDR3 totals 15 residues. This CDR3 reads CASSSGDRTSQPQHF. For the CDR3, the DNA is TGTGCCAGCAGCTCAGGGGACAGGACTAGTCAGCCCCAGCATTTT.

The J gene is TRBJ1-4, the V gene TRBV5-1; 9 bases map to TRBD1. Germline V gene lookup returns CDR1 SGHRS and CDR2 YFSETQ. V was pared by 4 bases and J by 6 bases, with 4 bases of the junction left unmatched. The CDR3 is 14 amino acids. The CDR3 nucleotides read TGCGCCAGCAGCAGGGACAGGGCCCATGAAAAACTGTTTTTT. Residues: CASSRDRAHEKLFF.

This rearrangement joins TRBV7-8 to TRBJ2-2; D not resolved. Trimming removed 2 bases at V and 6 bases at J, with 7 bases between. This CDR3 is built from 13 residues. Germline-derived CDR1 and CDR2 are SGHVS and FQNEAQ. The DNA of the CDR3 is TGTGCCAGCAGCTTACAAAGTCCCGGGGAGCTGTTTTTT. Protein product: CASSLQSPGELFF.

The V call is TRBV5-4, the J call TRBJ1-1; TRBD1 might be the D (6 bases). The CDR3 sequence is 16 residues long. Germline lookup yields CDR1 SGHNT and CDR2 YYREEE (reference sequence). Trimming left V 0 bases short and J 4 bases short, with 16 bases between. The CDR3 DNA sequence: TGTGCCAGCAGCTTGGACACAGGAGGGGGGCCCACTGAAGCTTTCTTT. Protein sequence: CASSLDTGGGPTEAFF.

This chain links TRBV27 with TRBJ2-6; weak D call: TRBD2 (7 bases). V was cut by 7 bases and J by 0 bases, with 19 bases left in between. The CDR3 loop spans 18 amino acids. Germline CDR1 reads MNHEY; CDR2 reads SMNVEV (reference sequence). CDR3 residues: CASTLGRGHFSGANVLTF. The DNA for the CDR3 is TGTGCCAGCACCCTAGGGCGGGGGCACTTCTCTGGGGCCAACGTCCTGACTTTC.

This clone was detected only once. CDR3 protein: CASSQDPGRVNQPQHF. For the CDR3, the DNA is TGCGCCAGCAGCCAAGATCCAGGGAGGGTAAATCAGCCCCAGCATTTT. The chain joins TRBV4-1 to TRBJ1-5; possible D gene TRBD1, 5 bases. V was trimmed by 0 bases and J by 4 bases, leaving 13 bases between them. The CDR3 runs to 16 residues. CDR1 and CDR2 (germline): MGHRA, YSYEKL.

V gene TRBV6-6 combines with J gene TRBJ1-2; D is possibly TRBD1 (6 bases). CDR1 is MNHNY and CDR2 is SVGAGI in the germline V gene (reference sequence). V shed 0 bases and J shed 8 bases, with 10 bases lying between them. This CDR3 has 13 amino acids. CDR3 bases: TGTGCCAGCAGTTACTCGAGGGGGTTGGGCTACACCTTC. Its protein product is CASSYSRGLGYTF.

The chain carries TRBV5-4 and TRBJ2-3; 10 positions agree with TRBD2. Germline CDR1 SGHNT, CDR2 YYREEE (reference sequence). With 2 bases clipped from V and 1 base from J, the junction kept 1 base outside the gene matches. This CDR3 contains 15 residues. CDR3 DNA sequence: TGTGCCAGCAGCTTAACTAGCGGGGGCACAGATACGCAGTATTTT. Protein sequence: CASSLTSGGTDTQYF.

The chain carries TRBV30 and TRBJ2-6; D call uncertain. V was pared by 3 bases and J by 0 bases, with 9 bases between. This CDR3 is 15 amino acids long. The germline gives CDR1 GTSNPN, CDR2 SVGIG (reference sequence). CDR3 in amino acids: CAWRIPSSGANVLTF. DNA for the CDR3: TGTGCCTGGAGAATCCCTAGCTCTGGGGCCAACGTCCTGACTTTC.

As DNA, the CDR3 is TGCGCCAGCGGACCCGACAGGCCTATAAATTCACCCCTCCACTTT. This codes for CASGPDRPINSPLHF. The J gene is TRBJ1-6, the V gene TRBV5-1; TRBD1 is a possible D gene (6 bases). CDR3 length: 15 residues. The ends were cut back, 7 bases at V and 7 bases at J, with 18 bases in the middle. Germline CDR1 reads SGHRS; CDR2 reads YFSETQ. The full variable domain, rest sourced from reference TRBV5-1 and TRBJ1-6, is KAGVTQTPRYLIKTRGQQVTLSCSPISGHRSVSWYQQTPGQGLQFLFEYFSETQRNKGNFPGRFSGRQFSNSRSEMNVSTLELGDSALYLCASGPDRPINSPLHFGNGTRLTVT.

In regard to this clone: At one boundary the junction diverges from the germline segment, which might be a read error. The CDR3 coding sequence is TGTGCTAGCACCCCCGAGGGGGCCGGGACCGGGGAGCTGTTTTTT. Protein sequence: CASTPEGAGTGELFF. V usage is TRBV7-7 and J usage is TRBJ2-2, with 7 bases identical to TRBD1. The CDR3 extends over 15 amino acids. CDR1 is SSHAT, CDR2 FNYEAQ, per germline (reference sequence).

This rearrangement joins TRBV29-1 to TRBJ2-5, with D perhaps matching TRBD2 (5 bases). This CDR3 is built from 12 residues. Looked up from germline, CDR1 is SQVTM and CDR2 is ANQGSEA. V gave up 5 bases and J gave up 5 bases, with 12 bases separating them. The CDR3 here is CSVRLAPETQYF. DNA of the CDR3: TGCAGCGTTAGGCTAGCCCCCGAGACCCAGTACTTC.